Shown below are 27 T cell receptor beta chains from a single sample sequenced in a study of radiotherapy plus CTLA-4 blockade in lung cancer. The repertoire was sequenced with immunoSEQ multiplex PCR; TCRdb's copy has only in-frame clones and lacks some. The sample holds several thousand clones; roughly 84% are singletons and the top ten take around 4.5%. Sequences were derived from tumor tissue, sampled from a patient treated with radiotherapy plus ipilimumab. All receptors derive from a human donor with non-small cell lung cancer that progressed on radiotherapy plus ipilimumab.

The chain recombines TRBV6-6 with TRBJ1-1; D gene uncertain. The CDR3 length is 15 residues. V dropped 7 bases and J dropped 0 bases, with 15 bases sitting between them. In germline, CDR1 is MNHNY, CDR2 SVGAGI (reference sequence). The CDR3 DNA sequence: TGTGCCAGCAACCATGGGGAGACTTTGAACACTGAAGCTTTCTTT. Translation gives CASNHGETLNTEAFF.

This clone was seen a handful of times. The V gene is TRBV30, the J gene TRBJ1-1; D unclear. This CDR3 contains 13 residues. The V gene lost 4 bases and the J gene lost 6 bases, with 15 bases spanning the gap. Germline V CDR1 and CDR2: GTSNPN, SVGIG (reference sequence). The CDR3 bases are TGTGCCTGGATTAACACTCTAGCAGCTGAAGCTTTCTTT. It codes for CAWINTLAAEAFF. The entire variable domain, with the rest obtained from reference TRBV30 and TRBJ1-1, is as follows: SQTIHQWPATLVQPVGSPLSLECTVEGTSNPNLYWYRQAAGRGLQLLFYSVGIGQISSEVPQNLSASRPQDRQFILSSKKLLLSDSGFYLCAWINTLAAEAFFGQGTRLTVV.

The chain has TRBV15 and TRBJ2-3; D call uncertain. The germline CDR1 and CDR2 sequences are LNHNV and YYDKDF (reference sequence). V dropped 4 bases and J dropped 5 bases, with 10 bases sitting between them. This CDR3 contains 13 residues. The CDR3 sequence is CATSTRSRDTQYF. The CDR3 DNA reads TGTGCCACCAGCACCAGATCCCGAGATACGCAGTATTTT.

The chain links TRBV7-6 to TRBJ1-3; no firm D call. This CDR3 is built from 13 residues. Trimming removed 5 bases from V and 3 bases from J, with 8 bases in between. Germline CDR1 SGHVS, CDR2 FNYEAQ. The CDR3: CASSPGDGNTIYF. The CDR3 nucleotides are TGTGCCAGCAGCCCCGGGGATGGAAACACCATATATTTT.

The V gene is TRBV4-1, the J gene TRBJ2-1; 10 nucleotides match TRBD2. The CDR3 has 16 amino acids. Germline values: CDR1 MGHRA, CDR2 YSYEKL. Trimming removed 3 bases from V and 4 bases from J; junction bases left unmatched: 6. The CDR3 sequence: CASSQSLAGEYNEQFF. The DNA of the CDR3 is TGCGCCAGCAGCCAGAGCCTAGCGGGGGAGTACAATGAGCAGTTCTTC.

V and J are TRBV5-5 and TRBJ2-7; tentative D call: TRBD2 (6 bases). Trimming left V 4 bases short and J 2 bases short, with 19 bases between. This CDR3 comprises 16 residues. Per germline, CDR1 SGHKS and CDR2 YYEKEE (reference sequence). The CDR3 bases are TGTGCCAGCAGCGGGGGGAATTGGGGGAACCCCTACGAGCAGTACTTC. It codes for CASSGGNWGNPYEQYF. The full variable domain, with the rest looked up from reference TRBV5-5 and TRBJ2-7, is DAGVTQSPTHLIKTRGQQVTLRCSPISGHKSVSWYQQVLGQGPQFIFQYYEKEERGRGNFPDRFSARQFPNYSSELNVNALLLGDSALYLCASSGGNWGNPYEQYFGPGTRLTVT.

The CDR3 loop is CASRKEGAWKTQYF. In nucleotides, the CDR3 is TGTGCCAGCAGGAAGGAGGGGGCTTGGAAGACCCAGTACTTC. J is TRBJ2-5 and V is TRBV27; TRBD1 might be the D (7 bases). Looked up from germline, CDR1 is MNHEY and CDR2 is SMNVEV (reference sequence). Deletions cut 6 bases from V and 6 bases from J, with 17 bases between. The CDR3 spans 14 residues.

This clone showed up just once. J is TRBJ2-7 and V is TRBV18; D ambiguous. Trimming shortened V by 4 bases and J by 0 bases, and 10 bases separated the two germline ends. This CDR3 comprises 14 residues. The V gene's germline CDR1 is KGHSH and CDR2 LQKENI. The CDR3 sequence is CASSLKSSSYEQYF. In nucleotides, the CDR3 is TGTGCCAGCTCACTAAAGTCTAGCTCCTACGAGCAGTACTTC.

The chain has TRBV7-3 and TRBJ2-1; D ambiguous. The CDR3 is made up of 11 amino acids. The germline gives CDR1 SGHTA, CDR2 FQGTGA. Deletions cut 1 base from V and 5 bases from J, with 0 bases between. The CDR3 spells CASSLNNEQFF. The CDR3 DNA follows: TGTGCCAGCAGCTTAAACAATGAGCAGTTCTTC.

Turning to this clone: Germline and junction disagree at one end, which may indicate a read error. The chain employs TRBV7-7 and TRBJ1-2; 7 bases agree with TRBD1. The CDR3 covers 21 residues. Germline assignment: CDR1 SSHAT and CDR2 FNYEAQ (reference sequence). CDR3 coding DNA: TGTGCTAGCAGCTTTAGGCACAGGGGCTGGAAAACAAGCACCCATAACTATGGCTACACCTTC. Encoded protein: CASSFRHRGWKTSTHNYGYTF.

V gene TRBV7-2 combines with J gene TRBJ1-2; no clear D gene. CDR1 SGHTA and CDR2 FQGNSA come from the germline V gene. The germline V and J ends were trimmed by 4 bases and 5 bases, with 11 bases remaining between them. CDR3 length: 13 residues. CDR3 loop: CASSSAPDYGYTF. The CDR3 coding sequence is TGTGCCAGCAGCTCCGCGCCAGATTATGGCTACACCTTC. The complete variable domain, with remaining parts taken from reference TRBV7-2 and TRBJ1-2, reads GAGVSQSPSNKVTEKGKDVELRCDPISGHTALYWYRQSLGQGLEFLIYFQGNSAPDKSGLPSDRFSAERTGGSVSTLTIQRTQQEDSAVYLCASSSAPDYGYTFGSGTRLTVV.

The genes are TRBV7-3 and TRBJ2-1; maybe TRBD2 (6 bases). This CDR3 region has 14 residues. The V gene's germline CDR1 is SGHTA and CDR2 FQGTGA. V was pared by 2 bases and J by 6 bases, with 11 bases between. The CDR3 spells CASSLGAGINEQFF. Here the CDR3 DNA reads TGTGCCAGCAGCTTAGGGGCGGGGATCAATGAGCAGTTCTTC. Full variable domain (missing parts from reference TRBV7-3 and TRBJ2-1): GAGVSQTPSNKVTEKGKYVELRCDPISGHTALYWYRQSLGQGPEFLIYFQGTGAADDSGLPNDRFFAVRPEGSVSTLKIQRTERGDSAVYLCASSLGAGINEQFFGPGTRLTVL.

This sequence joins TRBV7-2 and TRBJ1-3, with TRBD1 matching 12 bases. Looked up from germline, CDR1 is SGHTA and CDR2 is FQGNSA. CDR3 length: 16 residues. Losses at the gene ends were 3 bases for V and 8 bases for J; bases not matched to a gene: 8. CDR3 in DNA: TGTGCCAGCAGCTTTGCGGGGACAGGGGGCCCCGACACCATATATTTT. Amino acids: CASSFAGTGGPDTIYF.

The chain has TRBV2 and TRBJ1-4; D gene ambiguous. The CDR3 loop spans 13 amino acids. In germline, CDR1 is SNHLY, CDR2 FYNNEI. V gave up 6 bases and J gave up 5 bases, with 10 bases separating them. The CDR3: CASRSGPNEKLFF. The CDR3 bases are TGTGCCAGCAGAAGTGGACCCAATGAAAAACTGTTTTTT.

This CDR3 reads CSVSTIGSRRRYTF. The CDR3 coding sequence is TGCAGCGTTTCTACAATCGGGTCCAGAAGACGCTACACCTTC. V is TRBV29-1 and J is TRBJ1-2, with D unclear. V was trimmed by 5 bases and J by 9 bases, leaving 22 bases between them. Germline-derived CDR1 and CDR2 are SQVTM and ANQGSEA. The CDR3 contains 14 residues.

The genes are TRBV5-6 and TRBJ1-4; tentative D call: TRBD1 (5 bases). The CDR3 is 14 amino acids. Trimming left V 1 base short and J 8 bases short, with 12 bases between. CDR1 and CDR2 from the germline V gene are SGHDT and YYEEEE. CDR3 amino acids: CASSLPGLGEKLFF. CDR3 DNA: TGTGCCAGCAGCTTGCCGGGACTAGGGGAAAAACTGTTTTTT.

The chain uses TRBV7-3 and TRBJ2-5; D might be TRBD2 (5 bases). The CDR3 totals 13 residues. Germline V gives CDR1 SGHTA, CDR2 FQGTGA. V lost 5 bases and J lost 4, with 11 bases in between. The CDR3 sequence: CASSRSEGETQYF. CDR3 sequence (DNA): TGTGCCAGCAGCCGTAGTGAGGGAGAGACCCAGTACTTC.

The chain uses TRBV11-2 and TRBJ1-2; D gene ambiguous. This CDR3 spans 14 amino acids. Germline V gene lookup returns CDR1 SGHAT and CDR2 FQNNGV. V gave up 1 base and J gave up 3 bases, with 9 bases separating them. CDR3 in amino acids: CASSLVSAYYGYTF. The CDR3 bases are TGTGCCAGCAGCTTAGTGTCGGCATACTATGGCTACACCTTC. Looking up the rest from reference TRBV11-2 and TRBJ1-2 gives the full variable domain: EAGVAQSPRYKIIEKRQSVAFWCNPISGHATLYWYQQILGQGPKLLIQFQNNGVVDDSQLPKDRFSAERLKGVDSTLKIQPAKLEDSAVYLCASSLVSAYYGYTFGSGTRLTVV.

The CDR3 DNA is TGCAGCGCTGGGGGGGCGAATGGCTACACCTTC. It specifies CSAGGANGYTF. This sequence joins TRBV29-1 and TRBJ1-2; D is possibly TRBD1 (6 bases). Germline CDR1 and CDR2: SQVTM and ANQGSEA. The CDR3 spans 11 residues. The V end was cut by 7 bases, the J end by 6 bases, with 12 bases between.

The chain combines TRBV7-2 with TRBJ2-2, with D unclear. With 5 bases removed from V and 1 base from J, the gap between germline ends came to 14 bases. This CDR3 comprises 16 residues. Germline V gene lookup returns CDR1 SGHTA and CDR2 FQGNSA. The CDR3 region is CASSPLQARNTGELFF. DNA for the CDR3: TGTGCCAGCAGCCCACTTCAAGCAAGGAACACCGGGGAGCTGTTTTTT.

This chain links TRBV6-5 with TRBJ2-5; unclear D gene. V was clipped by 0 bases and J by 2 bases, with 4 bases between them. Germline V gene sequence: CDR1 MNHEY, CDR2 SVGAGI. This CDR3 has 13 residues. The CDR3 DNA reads TGTGCCAGCAGTTACTCAGGTCAAGAGACCCAGTACTTC. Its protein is CASSYSGQETQYF.

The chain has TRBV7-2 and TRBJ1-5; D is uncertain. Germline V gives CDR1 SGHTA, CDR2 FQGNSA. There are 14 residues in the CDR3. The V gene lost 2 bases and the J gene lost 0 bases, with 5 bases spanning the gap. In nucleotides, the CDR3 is TGTGCCAGCAGCTTACAGGATAGCAATCAGCCCCAGCATTTT. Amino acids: CASSLQDSNQPQHF.

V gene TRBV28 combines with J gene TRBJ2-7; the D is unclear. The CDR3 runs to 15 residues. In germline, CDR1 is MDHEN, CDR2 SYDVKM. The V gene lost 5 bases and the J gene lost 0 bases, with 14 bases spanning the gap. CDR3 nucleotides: TGTGCCAGCAGTCACCAATTTCTGTTCTCCTACGAGCAGTACTTC. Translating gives CASSHQFLFSYEQYF.

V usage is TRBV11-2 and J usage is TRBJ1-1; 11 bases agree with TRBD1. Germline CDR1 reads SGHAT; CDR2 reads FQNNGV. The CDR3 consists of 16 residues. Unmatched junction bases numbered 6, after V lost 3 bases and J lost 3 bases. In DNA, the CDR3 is TGTGCCAGCAGCTTCCAACCGGGACAGGGGGACACTGAAGCTTTCTTT. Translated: CASSFQPGQGDTEAFF. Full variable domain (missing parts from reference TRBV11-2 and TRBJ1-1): EAGVAQSPRYKIIEKRQSVAFWCNPISGHATLYWYQQILGQGPKLLIQFQNNGVVDDSQLPKDRFSAERLKGVDSTLKIQPAKLEDSAVYLCASSFQPGQGDTEAFFGQGTRLTVV.

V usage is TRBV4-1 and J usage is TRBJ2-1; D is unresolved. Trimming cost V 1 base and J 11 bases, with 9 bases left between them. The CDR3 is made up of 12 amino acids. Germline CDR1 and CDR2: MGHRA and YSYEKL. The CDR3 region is CASSQGVIKQFF. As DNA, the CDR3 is TGCGCCAGCAGCCAAGGGGTGATTAAGCAGTTCTTC.

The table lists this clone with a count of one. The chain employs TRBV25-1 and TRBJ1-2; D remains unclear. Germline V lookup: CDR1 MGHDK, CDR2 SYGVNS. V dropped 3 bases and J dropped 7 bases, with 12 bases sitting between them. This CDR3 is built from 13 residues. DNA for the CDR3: TGTGCCAGCAGTGACCGGATATCTGGTGGCTACACCTTC. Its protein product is CASSDRISGGYTF.

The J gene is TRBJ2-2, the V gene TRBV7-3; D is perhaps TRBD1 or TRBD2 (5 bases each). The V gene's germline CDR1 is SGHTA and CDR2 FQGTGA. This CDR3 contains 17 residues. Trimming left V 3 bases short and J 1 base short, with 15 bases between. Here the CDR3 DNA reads TGTGCCAGCAGCTTGACCCCCCTGAGGGGGAACACCGGGGAGCTGTTTTTT. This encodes CASSLTPLRGNTGELFF.